Shown below are 18 T cell receptor beta chains from a single sample sequenced in a study of T-cell memory formation after mild COVID-19. TCRdb called the 5' RACE reads again in MiXCR, with one record for every CDR3 protein. Among about 13,000 distinct CDR3 sequences listed, 9.5% to 15% were seen once. The sample comprised PBMCs or a T cell subset sorted from them (not recorded which). These receptor sequences come from an adult woman who had mild COVID-19 (a few samples of this study predate the infection). Cell type and time point are not known.

The chain is built from TRBV7-8 and TRBJ2-7; unclear D gene. The germline V and J ends were trimmed by 2 bases and 2 bases, with 7 bases remaining between them. This CDR3 region has 13 residues. CDR1 SGHVS and CDR2 FQNEAQ come from the germline V gene. CDR3 residues: CASSLRRTYEQYF. DNA of the CDR3: TGTGCCAGCAGCTTACGTCGAACCTACGAGCAGTACTTC.

This chain uses TRBV20-1 with TRBJ2-5; 7 positions match TRBD2. The CDR3 loop spans 14 amino acids. V shed 0 bases, J shed 5 bases, and the junction held 6 bases outside the gene matches. Germline CDR1 is DFQATT and CDR2 is SNEGSKA (reference sequence). The CDR3: CSARDQRGAETQYF. In DNA form, the CDR3 reads TGCAGTGCTAGAGACCAGCGGGGCGCCGAGACCCAGTACTTC.

In this sample, this clonotype turned up many times. J is TRBJ1-1 and V is TRBV24-1; D is unclear. Trimming left V 5 bases short and J 2 bases short, with 14 bases between. The CDR3 totals 15 residues. Germline CDR1 is KGHDR and CDR2 is SFDVKD. The CDR3 is CATSASWALNTEAFF. CDR3 bases: TGTGCCACCAGTGCCTCCTGGGCTTTAAACACTGAAGCTTTCTTT.

This clonotype was detected ten times or more. The V and J genes are TRBV11-3 and TRBJ2-3; 15 nucleotides match TRBD2. The CDR3 is 19 amino acids. Germline CDR1 SGHNT, CDR2 YENEEA. J lost 0 bases, V lost 5 bases, and 9 bases had no gene match. In DNA, the CDR3 is TGTGCCAGCAGCCGAGGACTAGCGGGAGGGCCGACTAGCACAGATACGCAGTATTTT. Its translation: CASSRGLAGGPTSTDTQYF.

This clonotype appeared many times. V gene TRBV15 combines with J gene TRBJ2-7, with D possibly matching TRBD1 (6 bases). The germline V gene has CDR1 LNHNV and CDR2 YYDKDF (reference sequence). Trimming stripped 5 bases from V and 5 bases from J, with 19 bases between. The CDR3 is 15 residues long. The CDR3 nucleotides read TGTGCCACCAGCGGAAGGGCCCGCAGGGACAACGAGCAGTACTTC. Translated, it gives CATSGRARRDNEQYF.

This clonotype was seen repeatedly, ten times or more. DNA for the CDR3: TGTGCCAGCAGCCCGGCCAACAGTTTAATTATTGGAAACACCATATATTTT. This encodes CASSPANSLIIGNTIYF. V gene TRBV7-2 combines with J gene TRBJ1-3; D remains unclear. The V gene lost 5 bases and the J gene lost 3 bases, with 20 bases spanning the gap. This CDR3 is 17 amino acids long. Germline-derived CDR1 and CDR2 are SGHTA and FQGNSA.

This clonotype was seen more than once but under ten times. The chain carries TRBV24-1 and TRBJ2-5, with 10 bases lining up with TRBD1. The germline gives CDR1 KGHDR, CDR2 SFDVKD. The junction had 5 bases not matched to a gene; V was cut back by 4 bases and J by 1 base. The CDR3 extends over 16 amino acids. The CDR3 sequence: CATSEPGTGVQETQYF. CDR3 DNA: TGTGCCACCAGTGAGCCCGGGACAGGGGTCCAAGAGACCCAGTACTTC.

Relative to its sample, this clonotype is medium-sized. The junction departs from germline at one end; a sequencing error may be responsible. The chain couples TRBV7-8 to TRBJ2-3; unclear D gene. Germline CDR1 reads SGHVS; CDR2 reads FQNEAQ. The CDR3 loop spans 14 amino acids. CDR3 region: CASGLTPYTDTQYF. In DNA, the CDR3 is TGTGCCAGCGGCTTGACCCCCTACACAGATACGCAGTATTTT.

This clonotype was detected ten times or more. The chain combines TRBV18 with TRBJ1-4; D gene ambiguous. The V and J ends lost 3 bases and 0 bases respectively, with 17 bases between them. The CDR3 totals 18 residues. Germline V gene data show CDR1 as KGHSH and CDR2 as LQKENI. CDR3 loop: CASSPKRGGDPTNEKLFF. The CDR3 DNA reads TGTGCCAGCTCACCTAAACGAGGCGGAGATCCAACTAATGAAAAACTGTTTTTT.

This clonotype was recorded at least ten times. This rearrangement joins TRBV10-2 to TRBJ2-7; the match to TRBD1 covers 7 bases. Per germline, CDR1 WSHSY and CDR2 SAAADI. J lost 0 bases, V lost 7 bases, and 3 bases had no gene match. This CDR3 is 13 amino acids long. The CDR3 is CASMTGHSYEQYF. CDR3 DNA sequence: TGCGCCAGCATGACAGGGCACTCCTACGAGCAGTACTTC.

This clonotype has ten or more counts. The CDR3 DNA is TGTGCCAGCAGCAAACTAGGCCGAACCTACGAGCAGTACTTC. Translation: CASSKLGRTYEQYF. The rearrangement uses TRBV21-1 and TRBJ2-7. TRBV21-1 is noted as a pseudogene. This CDR3 is built from 14 residues.

This clonotype appeared many times. V gene TRBV9 combines with J gene TRBJ2-1; D ambiguous. V gave up 3 bases and J gave up 0 bases, with 10 bases separating them. Looked up from germline, CDR1 is SGDLS and CDR2 is YYNGEE. The CDR3 runs 15 residues. CDR3: CASSAGDSSYNEQFF. The CDR3 DNA reads TGTGCCAGCAGCGCTGGGGATTCCTCCTACAATGAGCAGTTCTTC.

This clonotype is medium-sized within its sample. The chain uses TRBV6-2 or TRBV6-3 and TRBJ2-4; D might be TRBD2 (5 bases). The germline V gene has CDR1 MNHEY and CDR2 SVGEGT. The length of the CDR3 is 15 residues. Trimming pared 5 bases from V and 0 bases from J, leaving 11 bases between. The CDR3 nucleotides are TGTGCCAGCAGTGAATGGACTCTAGCCAAAAACATTCAGTACTTC. Protein sequence: CASSEWTLAKNIQYF.

This clonotype was found many times. The chain uses TRBV24-1 and TRBJ1-1, with D hard to call. The V end lost 3 bases, the J end lost 2 bases, and 0 bases lay between the germline ends. The germline V gene encodes CDR1 KGHDR and CDR2 SFDVKD. CDR3 size: 11 residues. CDR3 residues: CATSDNTEAFF. The CDR3 coding sequence is TGTGCCACCAGTGATAACACTGAAGCTTTCTTT.

This clonotype was detected ten times or more. CDR3 DNA sequence: TGCGCCAGCAGAAGACAAACGTCCTACAATGAGCAGTTCTTC. It codes for CASRRQTSYNEQFF. This rearrangement joins TRBV5-1 to TRBJ2-1; D call uncertain. Germline CDR1 SGHRS, CDR2 YFSETQ. The CDR3 length is 14 residues. V dropped 5 bases and J dropped 1 base, with 10 bases sitting between them.

This clonotype is deemed medium-sized (0.01 to 0.1%). The chain couples TRBV29-1 to TRBJ2-7; D may be TRBD1 (6 bases). There are 12 residues in the CDR3. Germline CDR1 SQVTM, CDR2 ANQGSEA. V was pared by 7 bases and J by 6 bases, with 16 bases between. The CDR3 DNA sequence: TGCAGCGCCACCCTACAGGGTGTCGAGCAGTACTTC. Its translation: CSATLQGVEQYF.

This clonotype showed up many times. V and J are TRBV29-1 and TRBJ2-7; weak D call: TRBD2 (5 bases). The CDR3 consists of 14 residues. V lost 4 bases to trimming and J lost 0 bases, with 13 bases between them. Per germline, CDR1 SQVTM and CDR2 ANQGSEA. The CDR3 here is CSVASGPISYEQYF. CDR3 sequence (DNA): TGCAGCGTTGCCAGCGGACCAATCTCCTACGAGCAGTACTTC.

This clonotype was observed at least ten times. The CDR3 nucleotides are TGTGCCAGCAGTTTTATAGCGGGAGGACCCTACGAGCAGTACTTC. As protein: CASSFIAGGPYEQYF. The chain combines TRBV12-3 or TRBV12-4 with TRBJ2-7, with TRBD2 matching over 10 bases. V was pared by 3 bases and J by 2 bases, with 4 bases of the junction left unmatched. The CDR3 sequence is 15 residues long.